The sequence of this TCR beta chain was determined in a study of T cell responses to AZD1222 COVID-19 vaccine. General observations from the study: Every sample of the repertoires postdated the peak T cell response. It was only a handful of AZD1222 recipients who were seropositive at baseline. Across the whole spike, CD4 TCRs peaked at regions 160-218 and 743-854.

Sequencing used immunoSEQ multiplex PCR; TCRdb keeps in-frame clones, though not all of them. The sample lists about 93,000 clones; about nine tenths were seen once. Comment on this clone: What it recognizes is unknown.

V was clipped by 5 bases and J by 3 bases, with 16 bases between them. The CDR3 covers 15 residues. Per the germline V gene, CDR1 is SEHNR and CDR2 is FQNEAQ (reference sequence). The clonotype comes from an adult in good health. V usage is TRBV7-9 and J usage is TRBJ1-2; D is uncertain. Here the sequenced sample was peripheral blood, taken on day 0 of MenACWY control vaccination. The CDR3 protein is CASSPTETTYYGYTF. The CDR3 DNA sequence: TGTGCCAGCAGCCCGACGGAAACAACTTACTATGGCTACACCTTC.